A selection of T cell receptor beta chains follows, all from one sample in a study of CD8+ T cells in alopecia areata. This table comes from immunoSEQ multiplex PCR, and its TCRdb copy is limited to in-frame clones, with some not included. The sample includes approximately 150,000 clones, approximately 62% of them seen just once. The source was CD4+ T cells sorted from blood, collected at week 24, from a patient treated with tofacitinib. The receptors derive from a human donor with alopecia areata. Each CDR3 is given with its conserved first and last residue. The D gene is left open where the match is weak. Clone size appears in some rows only: once, few, many, or a class for an expanded clone.

>TRBJ1-1|.|12|.|TRBV29-1
TGCAGCGTTAACCAGATGAACACTGAAGCTTTCTTT
CSVNQMNTEAFF
>TRBJ2-3|.|14|.|TRBV29-1
TGCAGCGTGACGGGACAAGGAAGCACAGATACGCAGTATTTT
CSVTGQGSTDTQYF
>TRBJ2-3|few|14|.|TRBV6-5
TGTGCCAGCAGTTACGCCCGGGGGAAAGATACGCAGTATTTT
CASSYARGKDTQYF
>TRBJ1-2|.|13|TRBD1|TRBV27
TGTGCCAGCAGTCCGGGACAGAGCTATGGCTACACCTTC
CASSPGQSYGYTF
>TRBJ2-7|few|14|.|TRBV2
TGTGCCAGCAGTGAAGTCCCGGCTGGCTACGAGCAGTACTTC
CASSEVPAGYEQYF
>TRBJ2-6|.|13|.|TRBV30
TGTGCCTGGAGTATGGGAGGGGCCAACGTCCTGACTTTC
CAWSMGGANVLTF
>TRBJ2-5|.|11|.|TRBV7-9
TGTGCCAGCAGCTCGGCCGAGACCCAGTACTTC
CASSSAETQYF
>TRBJ2-7|.|14|.|TRBV30
TGTGCCTGGAGTCCTACGGGGGGCAATTACGAGCAGTACTTC
CAWSPTGGNYEQYF
>TRBJ2-3|.|11|TRBD2|TRBV29-1
TGCAGCGTTGGAGCGGGGGGAACGCAGTATTTT
CSVGAGGTQYF
>TRBJ2-5|.|11|.|TRBV7-9
TGTGCCAGCAGCTTTCAAGAGACCCAGTACTTC
CASSFQETQYF
>TRBJ2-2|once|13|.|TRBV6-5
TGTGCCAGCTGGCAGGGGAACACCGGGGAGCTGTTTTTT
CASWQGNTGELFF
>TRBJ1-3|.|14|.|TRBV30
TGTGCCTGGAGCTCACCGGGCTCTGGAAACACCATATATTTT
CAWSSPGSGNTIYF
>TRBJ2-3|few|18|TRBD2|TRBV4-2
TGTGCCAGCAGCCAAGAAGTCGGAACGGGGGGGAGCACAGATACGCAGTATTTT
CASSQEVGTGGSTDTQYF
>TRBJ2-5|few|13|.|TRBV7-3
TGTGCCAGCAGCTTAAACCCCACCGAGACCCAGTACTTC
CASSLNPTETQYF
>TRBJ1-2|few|13|.|TRBV4-1
TGCGCCAGCAGCCAGACAAAGGCCTATGGCTACACCTTC
CASSQTKAYGYTF
>TRBJ2-4|.|14|.|TRBV2
TGTGCCAGCAGTGAAATCGGCGCCAAAAACATTCAGTACTTC
CASSEIGAKNIQYF
>TRBJ2-7|.|14|.|TRBV6-6
TGTGCCAGCAGTTACTCACCTAAGGGCGGCGAGCAGTACTTC
CASSYSPKGGEQYF
>TRBJ2-5|few|16|TRBD2|TRBV25-1
TGTGCCAGCAGTCCATCTAGCGGGGGGATGGGGGAGACCCAGTACTTC
CASSPSSGGMGETQYF
>TRBJ1-1|.|17|.|TRBV7-8
TGTGCCAGCAGTTTTCGGGAGCCCATGGGATTGCGCACTGAAGCTTTCTTT
CASSFREPMGLRTEAFF
>TRBJ1-1|.|13|TRBD1|TRBV29-1
TGCAGCGTGGGACAGGGTCCTTACACTGAAGCTTTCTTT
CSVGQGPYTEAFF
>TRBJ2-3|.|19|.|TRBV27
TGTGCCAGCAGTTCGCGTTTCGAGAGTACAGGGAGAAGCACAGATACGCAGTATTTT
CASSSRFESTGRSTDTQYF
>TRBJ2-7|.|11|.|TRBV2
TGTGCCAGCAGTGTTTCCTACGAGCAGTACTTC
CASSVSYEQYF